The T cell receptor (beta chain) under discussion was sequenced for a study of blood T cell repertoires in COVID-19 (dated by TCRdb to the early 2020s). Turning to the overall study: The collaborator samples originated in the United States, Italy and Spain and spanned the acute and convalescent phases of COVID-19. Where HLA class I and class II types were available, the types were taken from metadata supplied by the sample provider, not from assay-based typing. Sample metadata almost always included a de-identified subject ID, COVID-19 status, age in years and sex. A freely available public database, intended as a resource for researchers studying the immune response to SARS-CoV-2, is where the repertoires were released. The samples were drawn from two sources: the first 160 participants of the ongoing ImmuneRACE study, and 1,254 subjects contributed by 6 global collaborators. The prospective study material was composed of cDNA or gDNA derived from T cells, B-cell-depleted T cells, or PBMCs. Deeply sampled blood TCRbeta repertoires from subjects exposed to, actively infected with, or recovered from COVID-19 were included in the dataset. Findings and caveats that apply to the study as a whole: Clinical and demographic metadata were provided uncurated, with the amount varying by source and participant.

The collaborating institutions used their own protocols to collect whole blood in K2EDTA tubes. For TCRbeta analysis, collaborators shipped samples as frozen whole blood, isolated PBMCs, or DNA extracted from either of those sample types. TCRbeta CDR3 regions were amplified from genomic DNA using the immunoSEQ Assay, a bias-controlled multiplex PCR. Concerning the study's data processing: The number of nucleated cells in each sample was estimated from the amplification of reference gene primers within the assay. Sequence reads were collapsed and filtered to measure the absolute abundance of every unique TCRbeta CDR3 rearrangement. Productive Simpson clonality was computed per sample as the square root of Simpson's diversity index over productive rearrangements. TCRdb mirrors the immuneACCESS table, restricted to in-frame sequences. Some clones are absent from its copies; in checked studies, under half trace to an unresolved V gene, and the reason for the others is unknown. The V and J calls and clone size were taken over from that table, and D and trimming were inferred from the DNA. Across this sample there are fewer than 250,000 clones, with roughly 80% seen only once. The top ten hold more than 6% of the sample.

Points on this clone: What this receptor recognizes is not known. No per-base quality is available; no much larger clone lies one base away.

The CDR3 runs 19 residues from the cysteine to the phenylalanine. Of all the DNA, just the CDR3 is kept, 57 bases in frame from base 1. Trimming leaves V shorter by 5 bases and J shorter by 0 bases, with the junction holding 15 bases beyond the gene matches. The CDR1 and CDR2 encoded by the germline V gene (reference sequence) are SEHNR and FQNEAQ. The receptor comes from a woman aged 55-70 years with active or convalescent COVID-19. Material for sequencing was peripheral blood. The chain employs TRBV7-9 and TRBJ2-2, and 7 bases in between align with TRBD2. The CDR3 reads CASSIPRPSGGANTGELFF. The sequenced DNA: TGTGCCAGCAGCATACCCAGACCTAGCGGAGGCGCGAACACCGGGGAGCTGTTTTTT. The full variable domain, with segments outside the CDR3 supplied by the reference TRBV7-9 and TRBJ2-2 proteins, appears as DTGVSQNPRHKITKRGQNVTFRCDPISEHNRLYWYRQTLGQGPEFLTYFQNEAQLEKSRLLSDRFSAERPKGSFSTLEIQRTEQGDSAMYLCASSIPRPSGGANTGELFFGEGSRLTVL.